This is a list of T cell receptor beta chains from one sample in a study of cytomegalovirus exposure and HLA in healthy donors. Method: immunoSEQ multiplex PCR; TCRdb's copy keeps in-frame clones and lacks some. Of over 75,000 clones detected, approximately 85% appear once; the ten largest clones hold roughly 5.3%. The sequenced sample consisted of PBMCs. The receptors stem from a woman aged 18-30 years in good health and CMV-seropositive. The CDR3 runs from the conserved cysteine through the conserved F or W. D genes are given only for firm matches. Expanded clones are given a class, and other clones once, few, many or no size at all.

D	V	J	size	CDR3	DNA
NA	TRBV2	TRBJ1-1	NA	CASGKKNTEAFF	TGTGCCAGCGGCAAGAAGAACACTGAAGCTTTCTTT
TRBD2	TRBV5-1	TRBJ2-1	NA	CASSLVLAGNNEQFF	TGCGCCAGCAGCTTGGTCCTAGCGGGAAACAATGAGCAGTTCTTC
NA	TRBV19	TRBJ2-2	NA	CASSTQGSGELFF	TGTGCCAGTAGTACACAGGGATCCGGGGAGCTGTTTTTT
NA	TRBV7-3	TRBJ2-5	NA	CASSSTVESRETQYF	TGTGCCAGCAGCTCCACAGTTGAAAGTCGGGAGACCCAGTACTTC
NA	TRBV6-5	TRBJ2-2	NA	CASSYSRQQTGELFF	TGTGCCAGCAGTTACTCGAGGCAGCAAACCGGGGAGCTGTTTTTT
NA	TRBV2	TRBJ1-5	NA	CASSVISNQPQHF	TGTGCCAGCAGTGTTATTAGCAATCAGCCCCAGCATTTT
NA	TRBV19	TRBJ1-1	NA	CASSILKPTGRNTEAFF	TGTGCCAGTAGTATCCTCAAACCGACAGGCCGGAACACTGAAGCTTTCTTT
TRBD1	TRBV6-5	TRBJ1-2	NA	CASSYAGGPAGYTF	TGTGCCAGCAGTTACGCAGGGGGCCCGGCTGGCTACACCTTC
TRBD1	TRBV5-4	TRBJ1-2	NA	CASSGNRGSDYGYTF	TGTGCCAGCAGCGGAAACAGGGGGAGCGACTATGGCTACACCTTC
NA	TRBV27	TRBJ1-5	NA	CASSLDYSNQPQHF	TGTGCCAGCAGTTTAGACTATAGCAATCAGCCCCAGCATTTT
NA	TRBV7-9	TRBJ2-7	once	CASSLLRADYEQYF	TGTGCCAGCAGCTTACTCCGAGCGGACTACGAGCAGTACTTC
NA	TRBV29-1	TRBJ2-1	once	CSGFRDSFNEQFF	TGCAGCGGGTTCCGAGACAGTTTCAATGAGCAGTTCTTC
NA	TRBV13	TRBJ1-1	NA	CASSLVSTGTEAFF	TGTGCCAGCAGCTTAGTGTCAACGGGGACTGAAGCTTTCTTT
NA	TRBV6-5	TRBJ2-5	NA	CATRLAQETQYF	TGTGCCACCAGACTCGCCCAAGAGACCCAGTACTTC
NA	TRBV2	TRBJ1-5	NA	CASSEQGGDQPQHF	TGTGCCAGCAGTGAGCAGGGCGGGGATCAGCCCCAGCATTTT
NA	TRBV27	TRBJ1-2	NA	CASSSRGLGYGYTF	TGTGCCAGCAGTTCGAGGGGACTTGGCTATGGCTACACCTTC
TRBD1	TRBV6-1	TRBJ2-7	NA	CASSQDRVGVNYYEQYF	TGTGCCAGCAGTCAAGACAGGGTCGGGGTGAATTACTACGAGCAGTACTTC
TRBD1	TRBV5-1	TRBJ1-2	NA	CASSPTTGPLYGYTF	TGCGCCAGCAGCCCCACGACAGGGCCCCTCTATGGCTACACCTTC
NA	TRBV5-1	TRBJ1-2	NA	CASSSLSDSHYGYTF	TGCGCCAGCAGCTCACTTTCGGACAGTCACTATGGCTACACCTTC
NA	TRBV11-2	TRBJ2-7	NA	CASKLSGFGHEQYF	TGTGCCAGCAAACTCAGCGGATTCGGGCACGAGCAGTACTTC
NA	TRBV7-8	TRBJ1-5	NA	CASSSHRGNQPQHF	TGTGCCAGCAGCTCCCACCGGGGCAATCAGCCCCAGCATTTT
NA	TRBV11-2	TRBJ1-1	NA	CASSFNRVTEAFF	TGTGCCAGCAGCTTTAACAGGGTCACTGAAGCTTTCTTT
NA	TRBV9	TRBJ1-5	NA	CASSVVWGGQPQHF	TGTGCCAGCAGCGTAGTTTGGGGGGGTCAGCCCCAGCATTTT
NA	TRBV28	TRBJ1-2	NA	CASTGGSSYGYTF	TGTGCCAGCACGGGGGGTTCTTCCTATGGCTACACCTTC
NA	TRBV2	TRBJ1-2	NA	CASSTDSGPRYTF	TGTGCCAGCAGTACCGACAGTGGCCCGCGGTACACCTTC
TRBD1	TRBV5-1	TRBJ2-1	NA	CASSQGDRTYNEQFF	TGCGCCAGCAGCCAGGGGGACAGGACCTACAATGAGCAGTTCTTC
NA	TRBV7-2	TRBJ2-5	few	CASSFSGLAQETQYF	TGTGCCAGCAGCTTCTCCGGGCTAGCGCAAGAGACCCAGTACTTC
TRBD2	TRBV5-4	TRBJ2-7	NA	CASSSSGRGYEQYF	TGTGCCAGCAGCTCCAGCGGGAGGGGGTACGAGCAGTACTTC
TRBD2	TRBV5-1	TRBJ2-7	NA	CASSQGSGSNIFPPYEQYF	TGCGCCAGCAGCCAAGGTAGCGGGAGTAATATATTCCCTCCTTACGAGCAGTACTTC
NA	TRBV6-5	TRBJ2-3	NA	CASSYGSAADTQYF	TGTGCCAGCAGTTACGGTAGCGCGGCAGATACGCAGTATTTT
NA	TRBV20-1	TRBJ2-7	NA	CSAPVGYEQYF	TGCAGTGCCCCAGTCGGGTACGAGCAGTACTTC
TRBD1	TRBV4-1	TRBJ2-6	NA	CASSQAGTGRANVLTF	TGCGCCAGCAGCCAAGCCGGGACAGGGCGGGCCAACGTCCTGACTTTC
NA	TRBV4-1	TRBJ2-7	NA	CASSQESLYEQYF	TGCGCCAGCAGCCAAGAAAGCCTTTACGAGCAGTACTTC
TRBD1	TRBV7-8	TRBJ1-2	NA	CASSFGTDYGYTF	TGTGCCAGCAGCTTCGGGACAGACTATGGCTACACCTTC
TRBD1	TRBV7-2	TRBJ2-2	NA	CASSTTGGWYTGELFF	TGTGCCAGCAGCACAACAGGGGGCTGGTATACCGGGGAGCTGTTTTTT
NA	TRBV20-1	TRBJ2-5	once	CSATRRETQYF	TGCAGTGCCACAAGGAGAGAGACCCAGTACTTC
TRBD2	TRBV9	TRBJ2-7	NA	CASSVAWGTNEQYF	TGTGCCAGCAGCGTAGCTTGGGGGACTAACGAGCAGTACTTC
TRBD2	TRBV4-1	TRBJ2-6	NA	CASSQVFSSGGPAGANVLTF	TGCGCCAGCAGCCAAGTTTTCTCTAGCGGGGGGCCAGCTGGGGCCAACGTCCTGACTTTC
TRBD2	TRBV15	TRBJ2-5	few	CATAPGLAEETQYF	TGTGCCACCGCCCCGGGACTAGCGGAAGAGACCCAGTACTTC
NA	TRBV5-4	TRBJ1-1	NA	CASSLWGGNTEAFF	TGTGCCAGCAGCTTGTGGGGGGGGAACACTGAAGCTTTCTTT
NA	TRBV4-1	TRBJ1-2	few	CASSPLSRGGYTF	TGCGCCAGCAGCCCACTTTCCCGAGGGGGCTACACCTTC
NA	TRBV7-6	TRBJ2-1	NA	CASSLEFGSYNEQFF	TGTGCCAGCAGCTTAGAGTTCGGTTCCTACAATGAGCAGTTCTTC
TRBD2	TRBV9	TRBJ2-3	NA	CASSPSGGPNTQYF	TGTGCCAGCAGCCCCTCGGGGGGACCAAATACGCAGTATTTT
NA	TRBV7-9	TRBJ1-6	NA	CASSLVGVNSPLHF	TGTGCCAGCAGCTTAGTAGGGGTAAATTCACCCCTCCACTTT
NA	TRBV7-3	TRBJ2-3	NA	CASSLGTSTDTQYF	TGTGCCAGCAGCTTAGGGACTAGCACAGATACGCAGTATTTT
TRBD1	TRBV28	TRBJ1-5	NA	CASSSYFGQGNQPQHF	TGTGCCAGCAGTTCATACTTCGGACAGGGTAATCAGCCCCAGCATTTT
NA	TRBV6-1	TRBJ2-2	NA	CASRAGSSVSGELFF	TGTGCCAGCAGAGCAGGCTCTAGCGTCTCCGGGGAGCTGTTTTTT
NA	TRBV15	TRBJ2-1	NA	CATSRDLEKGDSYNEQFF	TGTGCCACCAGCAGAGATTTAGAGAAGGGGGATTCCTACAATGAGCAGTTCTTC
TRBD2	TRBV5-8	TRBJ2-1	NA	CASSIAGTSFF	TGTGCCAGCAGCATAGCCGGGACTAGTTTCTTC
NA	TRBV11-2	TRBJ2-1	NA	CASSNPGQTADEQFF	TGTGCCAGCAGTAATCCGGGACAAACTGCAGATGAGCAGTTCTTC
NA	TRBV18	TRBJ2-5	NA	CASSGRTQETQYF	TGTGCCAGCAGTGGACGGACACAAGAGACCCAGTACTTC
NA	TRBV5-1	TRBJ1-4	NA	CASSLGATVNEKLFF	TGCGCCAGCAGCTTGGGTGCGACAGTGAATGAAAAACTGTTTTTT
TRBD1	TRBV2	TRBJ2-7	NA	CASSDHSFSGTGGPLSYEQYF	TGTGCCAGCAGTGATCATAGCTTTTCGGGGACAGGGGGCCCCCTCTCCTACGAGCAGTACTTC
TRBD1	TRBV4-2	TRBJ2-1	few	CASSQTGQAANEQFF	TGTGCCAGCAGCCAGACAGGACAGGCTGCCAATGAGCAGTTCTTC